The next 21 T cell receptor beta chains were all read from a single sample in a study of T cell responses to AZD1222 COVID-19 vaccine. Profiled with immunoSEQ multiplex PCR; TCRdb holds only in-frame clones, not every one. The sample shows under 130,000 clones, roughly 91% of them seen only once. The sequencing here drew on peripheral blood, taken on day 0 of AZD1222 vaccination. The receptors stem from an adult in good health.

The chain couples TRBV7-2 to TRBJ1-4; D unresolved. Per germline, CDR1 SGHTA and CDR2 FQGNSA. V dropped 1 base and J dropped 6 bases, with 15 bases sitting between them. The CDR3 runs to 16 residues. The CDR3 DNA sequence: TGTGCCAGCAGCTTAGTTTTCGCAGAATCCCATGAAAAACTGTTTTTT. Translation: CASSLVFAESHEKLFF.

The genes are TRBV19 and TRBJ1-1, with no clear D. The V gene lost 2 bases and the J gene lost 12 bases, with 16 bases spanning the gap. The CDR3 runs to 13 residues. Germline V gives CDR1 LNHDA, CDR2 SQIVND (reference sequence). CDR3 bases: TGTGCCAGTAGTATACCGGGCAGGCATTCAACTTTCTTT. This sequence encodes CASSIPGRHSTFF.

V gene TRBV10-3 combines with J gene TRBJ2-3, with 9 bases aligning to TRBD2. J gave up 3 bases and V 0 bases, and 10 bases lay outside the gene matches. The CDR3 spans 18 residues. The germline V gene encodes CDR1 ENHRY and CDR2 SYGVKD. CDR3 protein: CAISESLRREGPTDTQYF. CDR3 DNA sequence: TGTGCCATCAGTGAGTCACTTAGGCGGGAGGGCCCTACAGATACGCAGTATTTT.

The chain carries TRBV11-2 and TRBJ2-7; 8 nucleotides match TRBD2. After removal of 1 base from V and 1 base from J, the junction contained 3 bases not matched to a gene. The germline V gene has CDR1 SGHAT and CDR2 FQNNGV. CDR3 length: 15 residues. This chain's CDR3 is CASSLASGLSYEQYF. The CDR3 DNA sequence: TGTGCCAGCAGCTTAGCTAGCGGGTTGTCCTACGAGCAGTACTTC.

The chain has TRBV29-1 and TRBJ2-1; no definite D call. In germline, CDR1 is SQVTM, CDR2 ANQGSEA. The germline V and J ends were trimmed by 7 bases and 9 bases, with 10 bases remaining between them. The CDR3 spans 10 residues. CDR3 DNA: TGCAGCGGTAGCAGCGTTGAGCAGTTCTTC. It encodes CSGSSVEQFF.

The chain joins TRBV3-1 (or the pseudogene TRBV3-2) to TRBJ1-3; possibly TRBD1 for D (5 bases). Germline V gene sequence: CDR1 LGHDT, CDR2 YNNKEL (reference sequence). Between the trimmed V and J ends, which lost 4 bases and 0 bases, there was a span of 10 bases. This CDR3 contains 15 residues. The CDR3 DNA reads TGTGCCAGCAGCCTAACAGGTACCTCTGGAAACACCATATATTTT. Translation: CASSLTGTSGNTIYF.

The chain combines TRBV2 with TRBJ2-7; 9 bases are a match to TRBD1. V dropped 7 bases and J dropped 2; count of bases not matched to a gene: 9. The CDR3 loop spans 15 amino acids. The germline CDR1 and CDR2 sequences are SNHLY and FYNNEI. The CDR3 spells CASTAGTGTPYEQYF. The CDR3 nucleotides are TGTGCCAGCACTGCCGGGACAGGGACCCCCTACGAGCAGTACTTC.

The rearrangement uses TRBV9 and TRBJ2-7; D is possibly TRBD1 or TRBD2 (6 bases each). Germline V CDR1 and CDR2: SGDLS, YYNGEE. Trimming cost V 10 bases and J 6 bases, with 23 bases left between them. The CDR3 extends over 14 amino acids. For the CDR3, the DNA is TGTGCCGAACCTACGGGGGCCTACCCTCTCGAGCAGTACTTC. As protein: CAEPTGAYPLEQYF. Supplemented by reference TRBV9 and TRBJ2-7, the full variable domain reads DSGVTQTPKHLITATGQRVTLRCSPRSGDLSVYWYQQSLDQGLQFLIQYYNGEERAKGNILERFSAQQFPDLHSELNLSSLELGDSALYFCAEPTGAYPLEQYFGPGTRLTVT.

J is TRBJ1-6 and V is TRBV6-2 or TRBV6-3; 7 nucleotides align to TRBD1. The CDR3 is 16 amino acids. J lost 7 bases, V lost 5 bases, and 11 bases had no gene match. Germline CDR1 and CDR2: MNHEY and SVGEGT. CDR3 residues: CASSDADRVSNSPLHF. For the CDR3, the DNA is TGTGCCAGCAGTGACGCCGACAGGGTGAGCAATTCACCCCTCCACTTT.

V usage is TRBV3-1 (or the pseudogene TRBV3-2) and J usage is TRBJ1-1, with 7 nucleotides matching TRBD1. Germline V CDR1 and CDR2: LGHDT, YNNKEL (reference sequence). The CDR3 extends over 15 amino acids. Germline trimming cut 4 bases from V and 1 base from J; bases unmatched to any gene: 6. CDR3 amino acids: CASSPRDRRNTEAFF. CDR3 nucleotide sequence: TGTGCCAGCAGCCCGCGGGACAGACGGAACACTGAAGCTTTCTTT.

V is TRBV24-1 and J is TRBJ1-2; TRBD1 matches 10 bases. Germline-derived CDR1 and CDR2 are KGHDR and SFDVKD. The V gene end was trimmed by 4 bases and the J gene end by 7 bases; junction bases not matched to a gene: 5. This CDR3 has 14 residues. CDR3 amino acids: CATSETGGAGGYTF. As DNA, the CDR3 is TGTGCCACCAGTGAGACAGGGGGCGCCGGTGGCTACACCTTC.

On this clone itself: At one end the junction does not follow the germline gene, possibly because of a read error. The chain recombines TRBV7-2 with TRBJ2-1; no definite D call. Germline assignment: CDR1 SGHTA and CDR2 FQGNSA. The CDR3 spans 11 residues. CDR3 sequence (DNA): TGTGCCAGCAGCCCCTACGATGAGCAGTTCTTC. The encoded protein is CASSPYDEQFF.

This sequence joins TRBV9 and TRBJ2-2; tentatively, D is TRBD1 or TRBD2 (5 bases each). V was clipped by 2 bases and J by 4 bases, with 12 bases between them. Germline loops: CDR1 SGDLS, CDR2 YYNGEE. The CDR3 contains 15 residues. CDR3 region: CASSVGVGTTGELFF. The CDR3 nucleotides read TGTGCCAGCAGCGTCGGAGTCGGGACCACCGGGGAGCTGTTTTTT.

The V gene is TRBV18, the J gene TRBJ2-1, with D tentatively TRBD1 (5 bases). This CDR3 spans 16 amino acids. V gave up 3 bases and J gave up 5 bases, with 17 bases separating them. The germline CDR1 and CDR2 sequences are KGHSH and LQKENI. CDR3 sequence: CASSPQGIWGNNEQFF. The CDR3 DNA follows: TGTGCCAGCTCACCTCAGGGAATCTGGGGTAACAATGAGCAGTTCTTC.

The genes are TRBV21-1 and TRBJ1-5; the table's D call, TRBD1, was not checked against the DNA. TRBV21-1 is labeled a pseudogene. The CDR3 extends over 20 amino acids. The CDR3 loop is CASSKDGPGRGQRAPQPQHF. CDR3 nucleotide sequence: TGTGCCAGCAGCAAAGACGGCCCTGGCAGGGGGCAAAGGGCCCCCCAGCCCCAGCATTTT.

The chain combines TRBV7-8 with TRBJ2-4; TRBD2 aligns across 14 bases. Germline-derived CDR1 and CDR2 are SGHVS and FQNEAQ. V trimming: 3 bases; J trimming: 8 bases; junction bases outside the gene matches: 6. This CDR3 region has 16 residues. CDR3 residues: CASSLRLAGGPDIQYF. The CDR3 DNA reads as TGTGCCAGCAGCTTGAGACTAGCGGGAGGGCCAGACATTCAGTACTTC.

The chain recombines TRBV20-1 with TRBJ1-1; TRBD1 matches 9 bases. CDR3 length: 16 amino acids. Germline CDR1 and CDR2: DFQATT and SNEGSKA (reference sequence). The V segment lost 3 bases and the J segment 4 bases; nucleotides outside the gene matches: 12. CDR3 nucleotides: TGCAGTGCTAGTGATTCTGCGACAGGGGGGGTCACTGAAGCTTTCTTT. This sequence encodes CSASDSATGGVTEAFF.

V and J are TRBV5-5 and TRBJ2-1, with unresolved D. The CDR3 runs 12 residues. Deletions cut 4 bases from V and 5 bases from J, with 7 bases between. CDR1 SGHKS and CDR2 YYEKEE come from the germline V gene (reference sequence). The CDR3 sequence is CASSPRNNEQFF. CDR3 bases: TGTGCCAGCAGCCCCCGGAACAATGAGCAGTTCTTC.

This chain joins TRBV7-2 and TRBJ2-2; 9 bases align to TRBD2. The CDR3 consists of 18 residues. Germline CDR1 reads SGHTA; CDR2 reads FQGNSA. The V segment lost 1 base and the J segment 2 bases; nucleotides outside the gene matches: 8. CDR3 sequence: CASSLDSGGRANTGELFF. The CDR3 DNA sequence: TGTGCCAGCAGCTTAGATAGTGGCGGGAGGGCAAACACCGGGGAGCTGTTTTTT.

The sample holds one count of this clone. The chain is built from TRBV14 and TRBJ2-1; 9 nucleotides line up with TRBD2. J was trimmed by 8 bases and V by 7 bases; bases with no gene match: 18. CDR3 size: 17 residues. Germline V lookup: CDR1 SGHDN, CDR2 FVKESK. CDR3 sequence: CASTKTMIAGVDHEQFF. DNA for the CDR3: TGTGCCAGCACAAAAACAATGATAGCGGGAGTGGACCATGAGCAGTTCTTC.

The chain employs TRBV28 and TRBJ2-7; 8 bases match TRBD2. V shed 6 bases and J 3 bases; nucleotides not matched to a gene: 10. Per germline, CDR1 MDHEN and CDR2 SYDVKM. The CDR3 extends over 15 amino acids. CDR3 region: CASRPGGGISYEQYF. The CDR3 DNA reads TGTGCCAGCAGACCCGGGGGGGGCATTAGCTACGAGCAGTACTTC.